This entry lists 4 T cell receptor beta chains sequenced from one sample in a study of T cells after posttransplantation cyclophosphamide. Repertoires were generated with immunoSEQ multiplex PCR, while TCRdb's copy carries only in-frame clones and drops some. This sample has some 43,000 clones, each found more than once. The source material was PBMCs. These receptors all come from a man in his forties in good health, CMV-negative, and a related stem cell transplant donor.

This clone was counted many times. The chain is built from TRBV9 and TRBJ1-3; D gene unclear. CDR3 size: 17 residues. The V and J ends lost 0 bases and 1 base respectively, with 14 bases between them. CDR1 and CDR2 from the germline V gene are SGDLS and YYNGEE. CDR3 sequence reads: CASSVDLGSGSGNTIYF. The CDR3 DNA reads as TGTGCCAGCAGCGTAGATCTGGGCAGCGGTTCTGGAAACACCATATATTTT.

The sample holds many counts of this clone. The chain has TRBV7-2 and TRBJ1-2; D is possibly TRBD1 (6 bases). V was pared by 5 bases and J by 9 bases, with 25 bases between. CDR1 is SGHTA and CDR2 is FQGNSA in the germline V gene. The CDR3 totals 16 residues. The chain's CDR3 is CASSLTNRESKGSYTF. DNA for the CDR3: TGTGCCAGCAGCCTTACCAACAGGGAGAGCAAAGGGAGCTACACCTTC. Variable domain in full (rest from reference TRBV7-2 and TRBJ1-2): GAGVSQSPSNKVTEKGKDVELRCDPISGHTALYWYRQSLGQGLEFLIYFQGNSAPDKSGLPSDRFSAERTGGSVSTLTIQRTQQEDSAVYLCASSLTNRESKGSYTFGSGTRLTVV.

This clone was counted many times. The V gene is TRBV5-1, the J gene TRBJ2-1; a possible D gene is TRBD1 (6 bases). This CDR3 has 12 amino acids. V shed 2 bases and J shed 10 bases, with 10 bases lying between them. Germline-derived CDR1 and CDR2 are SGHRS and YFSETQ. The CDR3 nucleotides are TGCGCCAGCAGCTTTTCCACAGGGGAGCAGTTCTTC. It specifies CASSFSTGEQFF.

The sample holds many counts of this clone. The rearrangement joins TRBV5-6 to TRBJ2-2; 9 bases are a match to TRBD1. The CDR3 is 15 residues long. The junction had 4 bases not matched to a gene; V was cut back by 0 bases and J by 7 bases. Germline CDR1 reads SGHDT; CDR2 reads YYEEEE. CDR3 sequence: CASSLDRGLNGELFF. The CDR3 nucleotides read TGTGCCAGCAGCTTGGACAGGGGGCTCAACGGGGAGCTGTTTTTT.